This TCR beta chain came from a study of control samples from healthy donors and cancer patients. Assay used: immunoSEQ multiplex PCR; TCRdb lists only in-frame clones, some missing. Of roughly 95,000 clones in the sample, 80% to 90% are singletons; the top ten hold over 12%. CDR1 is MGHRA, CDR2 YSYEKL, per germline. This CDR3 spans 14 amino acids. Trimming removed 3 bases at V and 0 bases at J, with 9 bases between. V is TRBV4-1 and J is TRBJ2-7; maybe TRBD1 (5 bases). This clonotype was sampled from a man aged 25-40 years in good health. The specimen was blood. CDR3 bases: TGCGCCAGCAGCCACGCAGGGTACTCCTACGAGCAGTACTTC. This encodes CASSHAGYSYEQYF.